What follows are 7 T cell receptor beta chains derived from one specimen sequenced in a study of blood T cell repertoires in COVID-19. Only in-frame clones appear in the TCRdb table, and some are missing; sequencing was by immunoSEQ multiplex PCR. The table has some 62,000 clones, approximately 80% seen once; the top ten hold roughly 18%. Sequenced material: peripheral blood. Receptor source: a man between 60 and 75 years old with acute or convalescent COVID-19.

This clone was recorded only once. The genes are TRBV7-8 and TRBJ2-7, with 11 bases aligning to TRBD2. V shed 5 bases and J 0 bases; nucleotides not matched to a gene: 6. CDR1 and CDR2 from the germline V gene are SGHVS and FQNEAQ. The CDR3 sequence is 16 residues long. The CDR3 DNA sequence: TGTGCCAGCAGCCCAGGACTAGCGGGCTCCTCCTACGAGCAGTACTTC. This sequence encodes CASSPGLAGSSYEQYF.

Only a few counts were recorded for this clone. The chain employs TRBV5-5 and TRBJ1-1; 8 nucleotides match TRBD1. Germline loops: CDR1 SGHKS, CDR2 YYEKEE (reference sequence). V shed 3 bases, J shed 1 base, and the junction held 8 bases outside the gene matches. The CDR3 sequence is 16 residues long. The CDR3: CASSSRLDRGNTEAFF. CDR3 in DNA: TGTGCCAGCAGCTCGAGGCTTGACAGGGGGAACACTGAAGCTTTCTTT. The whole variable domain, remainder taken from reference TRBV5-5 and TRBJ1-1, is DAGVTQSPTHLIKTRGQQVTLRCSPISGHKSVSWYQQVLGQGPQFIFQYYEKEERGRGNFPDRFSARQFPNYSSELNVNALLLGDSALYLCASSSRLDRGNTEAFFGQGTRLTVV.

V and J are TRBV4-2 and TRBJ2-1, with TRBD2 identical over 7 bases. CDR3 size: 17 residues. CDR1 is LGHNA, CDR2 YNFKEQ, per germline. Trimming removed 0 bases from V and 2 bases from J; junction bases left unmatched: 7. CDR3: CASSQDGLAVTYNEQFF. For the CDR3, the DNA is TGTGCCAGCAGCCAAGATGGGCTAGCGGTAACCTACAATGAGCAGTTCTTC.

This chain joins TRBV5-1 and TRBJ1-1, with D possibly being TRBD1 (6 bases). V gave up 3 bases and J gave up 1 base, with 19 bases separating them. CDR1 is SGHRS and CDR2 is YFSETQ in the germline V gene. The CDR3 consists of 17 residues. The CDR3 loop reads CASSSIFLQGRNTEAFF. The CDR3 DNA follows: TGCGCCAGCAGCTCCATATTCTTACAGGGAAGGAACACTGAAGCTTTCTTT.

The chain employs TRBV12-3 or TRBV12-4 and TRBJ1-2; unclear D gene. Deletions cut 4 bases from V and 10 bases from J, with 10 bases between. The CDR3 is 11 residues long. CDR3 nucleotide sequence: TGTGCCAGCAGTTCGGAGGTTGCCTACACCTTC. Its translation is CASSSEVAYTF.

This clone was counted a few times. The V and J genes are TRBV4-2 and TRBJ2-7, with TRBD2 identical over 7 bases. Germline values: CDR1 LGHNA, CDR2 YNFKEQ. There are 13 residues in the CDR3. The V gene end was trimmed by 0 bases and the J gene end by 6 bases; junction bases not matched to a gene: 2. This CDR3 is CASSQEGGGEQYF. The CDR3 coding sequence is TGTGCCAGCAGCCAAGAGGGGGGGGGCGAGCAGTACTTC.

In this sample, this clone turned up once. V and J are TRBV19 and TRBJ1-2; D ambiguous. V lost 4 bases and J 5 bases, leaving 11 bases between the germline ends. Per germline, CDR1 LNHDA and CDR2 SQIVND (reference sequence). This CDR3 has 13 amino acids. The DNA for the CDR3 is TGTGCCAGTAGTACCCGACTACGATATGGCTACACCTTC. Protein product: CASSTRLRYGYTF.